The clone carrying this TCR beta chain was counted ten times or more. TCR cDNA molecules were tagged individually, and each one carried a unique molecular identifier. TCRdb processed the 5' RACE reads anew with MiXCR; each CDR3 protein has one entry. The sample includes about 39,000 distinct CDR3 sequences, 3% to 3.5% of them seen just once. The CDR3 is made up of 16 amino acids. Looked up from germline, CDR1 is SGHRS and CDR2 is YFSETQ. J was trimmed by 8 bases and V by 5 bases; bases with no gene match: 13. Described time point: sample taken at primary tumor resection. The donor group consisted of roughly 76 patients who had untreated, early-stage non-small cell lung cancer. The sequenced material consisted of unsorted whole RNA from tumor, nontumor lung or frozen PBMC. The sample originates from a study of spatial heterogeneity in lung cancer. The overall study: Beta-chain sequences consistently outnumbered alpha-chain sequences in detection.

Sequences were derived from normal lung tissue next to the tumor, sampled at surgery. J is TRBJ2-2 and V is TRBV5-1; 9 bases are shared with TRBD2. The clonotype comes from a male donor with early-stage non-small cell lung cancer. Here the CDR3 DNA reads TGCGCCAGCAGTCCACTAGCGGGCGGACTTGGAGGGGAGCTGTTTTTT. Its translation: CASSPLAGGLGGELFF.